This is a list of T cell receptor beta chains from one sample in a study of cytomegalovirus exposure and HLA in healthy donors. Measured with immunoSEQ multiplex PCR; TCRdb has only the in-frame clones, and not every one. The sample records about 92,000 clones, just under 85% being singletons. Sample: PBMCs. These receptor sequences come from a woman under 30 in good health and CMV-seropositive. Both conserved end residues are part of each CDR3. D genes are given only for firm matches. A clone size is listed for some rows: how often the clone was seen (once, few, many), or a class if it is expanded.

CDR3 DNA: TGTGCCAGCAGGCAGGGTGGATTCAGCTATGGCTACACCTTC
CDR3 protein: CASRQGGFSYGYTF
V gene: TRBV7-2
J gene: TRBJ1-2
clone size: -
D gene: -

CDR3 DNA: TGTGCCAGCAGCTTAGTGGCGGGGGCGGGGTCCTACGAGCAGTACTTC
CDR3 protein: CASSLVAGAGSYEQYF
V gene: TRBV7-8
J gene: TRBJ2-7
clone size: -
D gene: -

CDR3 DNA: TGTGCCAGCAGCTTGGCCCCACTAGCCAAAAACATTCAGTACTTC
CDR3 protein: CASSLAPLAKNIQYF
V gene: TRBV5-6
J gene: TRBJ2-4
clone size: -
D gene: -

CDR3 DNA: TGTGCCAGCAGTTTTCACGGGACACTTCACAATCAGCCCCAGCATTTT
CDR3 protein: CASSFHGTLHNQPQHF
V gene: TRBV27
J gene: TRBJ1-5
clone size: -
D gene: -

CDR3 DNA: TGTGCCAGTAGTCTCCTGGCGGGGGGGAGAAATGAGCAGTTCTTC
CDR3 protein: CASSLLAGGRNEQFF
V gene: TRBV19
J gene: TRBJ2-1
clone size: -
D gene: TRBD2

CDR3 DNA: TGCGCCAGCAGCCAGAGGCTAGCGGGGAGCACAGATACGCAGTATTTT
CDR3 protein: CASSQRLAGSTDTQYF
V gene: TRBV4-1
J gene: TRBJ2-3
clone size: -
D gene: TRBD2

CDR3 DNA: TGTGCCAGCAGCTTAGGGCTAGGTGGGTACGAGCAGTACTTC
CDR3 protein: CASSLGLGGYEQYF
V gene: TRBV7-8
J gene: TRBJ2-7
clone size: -
D gene: -

CDR3 DNA: TGTGCCAGCAGCTTATTAGCAGAGCAAGAGACCCAGTACTTC
CDR3 protein: CASSLLAEQETQYF
V gene: TRBV7-6
J gene: TRBJ2-5
clone size: -
D gene: -

CDR3 DNA: TGTGCCAGCACGGGGGGTCAAGAGACCCAGTACTTC
CDR3 protein: CASTGGQETQYF
V gene: TRBV6-1
J gene: TRBJ2-5
clone size: -
D gene: TRBD2

CDR3 DNA: TGCGCCAGCACCAAGACAGGGAGAGGATCCTACAATGAGCAGTTCTTC
CDR3 protein: CASTKTGRGSYNEQFF
V gene: TRBV5-1
J gene: TRBJ2-1
clone size: -
D gene: TRBD1

CDR3 DNA: TGCGCCAGCAGCCAAGAACAGGCAAGCTCCTACGAGCAGTACTTC
CDR3 protein: CASSQEQASSYEQYF
V gene: TRBV4-1
J gene: TRBJ2-7
clone size: -
D gene: -

CDR3 DNA: TGTGCCTGGAGTGGAGGTTTTAGTAACACTGAAGCTTTCTTT
CDR3 protein: CAWSGGFSNTEAFF
V gene: TRBV30
J gene: TRBJ1-1
clone size: -
D gene: -

CDR3 DNA: TGTGCCAGTAGTCCGGGGACAGTCTTCCTTAGCTCTGGAAACACCATATATTTT
CDR3 protein: CASSPGTVFLSSGNTIYF
V gene: TRBV19
J gene: TRBJ1-3
clone size: few
D gene: TRBD1

CDR3 DNA: TGTGCCAGCAGCTTGGAACTTAGCGGCCAAGAGACCCAGTACTTC
CDR3 protein: CASSLELSGQETQYF
V gene: TRBV5-6
J gene: TRBJ2-5
clone size: once
D gene: -

CDR3 DNA: TGTGCCACCAAGGGGACAGGAAACACTGAAGCTTTCTTT
CDR3 protein: CATKGTGNTEAFF
V gene: TRBV6-5
J gene: TRBJ1-1
clone size: once
D gene: TRBD1

CDR3 DNA: TGTGCCAGCAAGTCCTTAGCGGGAGGCCCCTACGAGCAGTACTTC
CDR3 protein: CASKSLAGGPYEQYF
V gene: TRBV27
J gene: TRBJ2-7
clone size: -
D gene: TRBD2

CDR3 DNA: TGTGCCAGCAGCTCAGGGACAGGGAAATGGTATGGCTACACCTTC
CDR3 protein: CASSSGTGKWYGYTF
V gene: TRBV5-4
J gene: TRBJ1-2
clone size: -
D gene: TRBD1

CDR3 DNA: TGCGCCAGCAGCTTGCAACCCGGGGACACTGAAGCTTTCTTT
CDR3 protein: CASSLQPGDTEAFF
V gene: TRBV5-1
J gene: TRBJ1-1
clone size: -
D gene: -

CDR3 DNA: TGTGCCAGCGGCCCCTTATACACCGGGGAGCTGTTTTTT
CDR3 protein: CASGPLYTGELFF
V gene: TRBV13
J gene: TRBJ2-2
clone size: once
D gene: -

CDR3 DNA: TGTGCCAGCAGCAGCCGCGGAGCGGGAGTGAATATCGGGCTGACAGATACGCAGTATTTT
CDR3 protein: CASSSRGAGVNIGLTDTQYF
V gene: TRBV13
J gene: TRBJ2-3
clone size: -
D gene: TRBD2

CDR3 DNA: TGTGCCACCAGCAGAGTTACCGGGACAGGCTCCTACGAGCAGTACTTC
CDR3 protein: CATSRVTGTGSYEQYF
V gene: TRBV15
J gene: TRBJ2-7
clone size: -
D gene: TRBD1

CDR3 DNA: TGTGCCAGCAGCTTAGGGCAGGAGGATAACTATGGCTACACCTTC
CDR3 protein: CASSLGQEDNYGYTF
V gene: TRBV7-9
J gene: TRBJ1-2
clone size: once
D gene: -

CDR3 DNA: TGTGCCAGCAGCTTGGCAACAACCTCCCGCTCCTACGAGCAGTACTTC
CDR3 protein: CASSLATTSRSYEQYF
V gene: TRBV5-6
J gene: TRBJ2-7
clone size: -
D gene: -

CDR3 DNA: TGTGCCAGTAGTATTTCCGGTTTAAGCCTCCAGAGGACTGAAGCTTTCTTT
CDR3 protein: CASSISGLSLQRTEAFF
V gene: TRBV19
J gene: TRBJ1-1
clone size: -
D gene: -

CDR3 DNA: TGCGCCAGCAGGTATCGACTAGTCTCCTACGAGCAGTACTTC
CDR3 protein: CASRYRLVSYEQYF
V gene: TRBV10-1
J gene: TRBJ2-7
clone size: few
D gene: -

CDR3 DNA: TGTGCCATCAGTGAGTTAGCATGGGGCAATCAGCCCCAGCATTTT
CDR3 protein: CAISELAWGNQPQHF
V gene: TRBV10-3
J gene: TRBJ1-5
clone size: -
D gene: -

CDR3 DNA: TGTGCCGGACGTAGGACAGTTTATAGCAATCAGCCCCAGCATTTT
CDR3 protein: CAGRRTVYSNQPQHF
V gene: TRBV27
J gene: TRBJ1-5
clone size: -
D gene: -